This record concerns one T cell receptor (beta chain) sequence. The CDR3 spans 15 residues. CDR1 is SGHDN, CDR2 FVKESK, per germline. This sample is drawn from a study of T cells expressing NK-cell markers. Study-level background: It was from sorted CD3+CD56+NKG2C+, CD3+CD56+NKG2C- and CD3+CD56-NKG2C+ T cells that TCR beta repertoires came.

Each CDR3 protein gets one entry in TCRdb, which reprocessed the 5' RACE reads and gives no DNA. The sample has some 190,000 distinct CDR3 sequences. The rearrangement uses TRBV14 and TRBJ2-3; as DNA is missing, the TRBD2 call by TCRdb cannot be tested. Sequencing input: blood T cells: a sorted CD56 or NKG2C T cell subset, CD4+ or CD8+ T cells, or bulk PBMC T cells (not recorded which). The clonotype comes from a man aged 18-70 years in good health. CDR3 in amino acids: CASSQYSRATDTQYF.